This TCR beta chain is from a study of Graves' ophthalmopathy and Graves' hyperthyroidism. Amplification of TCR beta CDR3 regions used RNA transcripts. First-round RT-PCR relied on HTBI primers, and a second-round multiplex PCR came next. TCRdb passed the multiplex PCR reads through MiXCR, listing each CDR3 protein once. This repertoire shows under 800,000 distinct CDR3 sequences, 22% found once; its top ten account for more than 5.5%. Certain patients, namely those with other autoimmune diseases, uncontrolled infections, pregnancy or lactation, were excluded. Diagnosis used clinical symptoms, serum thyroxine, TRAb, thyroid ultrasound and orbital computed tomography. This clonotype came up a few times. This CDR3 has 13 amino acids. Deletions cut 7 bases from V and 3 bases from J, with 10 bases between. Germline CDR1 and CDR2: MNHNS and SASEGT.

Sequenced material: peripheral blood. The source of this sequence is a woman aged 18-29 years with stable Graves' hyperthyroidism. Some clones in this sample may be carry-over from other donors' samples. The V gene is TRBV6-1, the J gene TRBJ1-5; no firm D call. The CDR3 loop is CASTWGINQPQHF. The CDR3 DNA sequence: TGTGCCAGCACGTGGGGTATCAATCAGCCCCAGCATTTT.